This entry lists 2 T cell receptor beta chains sequenced from one sample in a study of shared clonotypes between healthy human individuals. Sequencing was performed with immunoSEQ multiplex PCR; in TCRdb, only in-frame clones are kept and a portion is missing. The repertoire holds 2 million to 2.5 million clones, with approximately 95% as singletons. The sequenced material came from naive CD4+ T cells sorted from blood. Noted subset: CD45RA+ positively selected. The receptors shown here come from a man between 18 and 35 years old in good health.

Only one count was recorded for this clone. The chain links TRBV5-1 to TRBJ1-1; 8 nucleotides agree with TRBD1. V lost 0 bases and J lost 2; bases outside the gene matches: 6. The length of the CDR3 is 16 residues. Germline CDR1 reads SGHRS; CDR2 reads YFSETQ. CDR3 sequence: CASSLEQGTGNTEAFF. CDR3 nucleotide sequence: TGCGCCAGCAGCTTGGAACAGGGGACAGGAAACACTGAAGCTTTCTTT.

In regard to this clone: Within the sample, other DNA sequences also encode this same CDR3. The CDR3 loop reads CAWSVGRGSGNTIYF. The CDR3 coding sequence is TGTGCCTGGAGTGTGGGCAGGGGTTCTGGAAACACCATATATTTT. The chain combines TRBV30 with TRBJ1-3; D is perhaps TRBD1 (6 bases). Trimming left V 0 bases short and J 1 base short, with 10 bases between. Germline CDR1 and CDR2: GTSNPN and SVGIG (reference sequence). The CDR3 is 15 amino acids. Full variable domain (outside the CDR3, taken from reference TRBV30 and TRBJ1-3): SQTIHQWPATLVQPVGSPLSLECTVEGTSNPNLYWYRQAAGRGLQLLFYSVGIGQISSEVPQNLSASRPQDRQFILSSKKLLLSDSGFYLCAWSVGRGSGNTIYFGEGSWLTVV.